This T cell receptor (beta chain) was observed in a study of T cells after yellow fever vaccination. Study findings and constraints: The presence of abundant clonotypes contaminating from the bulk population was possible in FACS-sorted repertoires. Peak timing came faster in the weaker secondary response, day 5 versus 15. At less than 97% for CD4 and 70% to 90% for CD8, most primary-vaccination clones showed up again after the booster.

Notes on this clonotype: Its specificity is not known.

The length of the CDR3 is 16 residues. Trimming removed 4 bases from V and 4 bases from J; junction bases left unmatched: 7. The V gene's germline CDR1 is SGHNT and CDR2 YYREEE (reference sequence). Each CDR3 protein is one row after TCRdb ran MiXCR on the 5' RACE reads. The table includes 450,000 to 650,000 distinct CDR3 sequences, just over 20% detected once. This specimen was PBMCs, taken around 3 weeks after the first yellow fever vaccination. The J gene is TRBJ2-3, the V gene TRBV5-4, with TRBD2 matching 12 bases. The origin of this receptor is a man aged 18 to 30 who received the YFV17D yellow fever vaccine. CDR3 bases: TGTGCCAGCAGCCTCGTGACTAGCGGGGGCTCAGATACGCAGTATTTT. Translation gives CASSLVTSGGSDTQYF.